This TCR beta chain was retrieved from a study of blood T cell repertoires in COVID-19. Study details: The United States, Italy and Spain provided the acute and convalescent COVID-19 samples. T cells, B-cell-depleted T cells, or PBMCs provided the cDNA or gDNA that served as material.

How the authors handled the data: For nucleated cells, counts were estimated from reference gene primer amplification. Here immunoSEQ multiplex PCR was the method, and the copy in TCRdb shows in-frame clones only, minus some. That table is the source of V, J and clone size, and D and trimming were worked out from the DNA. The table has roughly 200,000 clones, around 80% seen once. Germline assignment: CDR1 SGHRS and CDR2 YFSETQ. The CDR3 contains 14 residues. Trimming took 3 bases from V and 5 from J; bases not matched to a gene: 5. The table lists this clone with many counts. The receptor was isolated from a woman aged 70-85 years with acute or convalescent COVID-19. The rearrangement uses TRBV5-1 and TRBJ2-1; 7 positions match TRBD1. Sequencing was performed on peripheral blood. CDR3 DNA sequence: TGCGCCAGCAGCTCGGGACAGCGACACAATGAGCAGTTCTTC. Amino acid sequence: CASSSGQRHNEQFF.